This T cell receptor (beta chain) was captured by sequencing in a study of shared clonotypes between healthy human individuals. The CDR3 totals 15 residues. The V gene's germline CDR1 is MGHRA and CDR2 YSYEKL. V dropped 3 bases and J dropped 6 bases, with 16 bases sitting between them. Researchers divided each subset's genomic DNA evenly across several immunoSEQ plates. Sequencing was performed with immunoSEQ multiplex PCR; in TCRdb, only in-frame clones are kept and a portion is missing. Of 2 million to 2.5 million clones in the sample, approximately 93% were seen once. CD4+ cells underwent separation, giving CD45RA+ naive and CD45RA-negative memory subsets.

The receptor's source is a man aged 18-30 years in good health. Some clones in this sample may be carry-over from other donors' samples. Sequenced material: naive CD4+ T cells from PBMCs. Subset of the sample: CD45RA+ positively selected. The J gene is TRBJ2-3, the V gene TRBV4-1; perhaps TRBD2 as D (5 bases). CDR3 in DNA: TGCGCCAGCAGCCATAAGGGCGGGCTCGGGGATACGCAGTATTTT. Its protein is CASSHKGGLGDTQYF.